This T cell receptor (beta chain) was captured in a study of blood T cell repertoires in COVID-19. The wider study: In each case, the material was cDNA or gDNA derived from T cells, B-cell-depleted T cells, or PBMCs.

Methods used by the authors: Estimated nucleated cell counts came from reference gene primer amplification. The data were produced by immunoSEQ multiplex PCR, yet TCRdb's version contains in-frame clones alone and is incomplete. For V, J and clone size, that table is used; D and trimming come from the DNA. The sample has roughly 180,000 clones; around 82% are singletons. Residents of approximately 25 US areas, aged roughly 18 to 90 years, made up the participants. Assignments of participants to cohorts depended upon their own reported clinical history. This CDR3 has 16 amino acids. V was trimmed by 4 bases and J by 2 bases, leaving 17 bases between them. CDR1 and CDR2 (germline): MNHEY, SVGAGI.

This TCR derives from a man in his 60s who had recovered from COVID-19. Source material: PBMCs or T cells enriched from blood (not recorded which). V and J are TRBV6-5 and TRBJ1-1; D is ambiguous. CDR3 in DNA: TGTGCCAGCAGTTCGCCCGCCTCGCGATCCAACACTGAAGCTTTCTTT. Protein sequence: CASSSPASRSNTEAFF.